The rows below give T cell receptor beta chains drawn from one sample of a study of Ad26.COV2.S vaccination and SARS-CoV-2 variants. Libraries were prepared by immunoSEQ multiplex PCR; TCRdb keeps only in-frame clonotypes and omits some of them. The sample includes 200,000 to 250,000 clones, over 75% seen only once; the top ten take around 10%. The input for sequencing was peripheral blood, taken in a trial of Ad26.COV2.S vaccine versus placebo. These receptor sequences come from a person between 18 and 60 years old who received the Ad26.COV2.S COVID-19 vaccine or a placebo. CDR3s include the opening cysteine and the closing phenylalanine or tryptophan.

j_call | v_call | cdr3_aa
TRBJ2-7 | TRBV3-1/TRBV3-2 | CASSQVSDRGIYEQYF
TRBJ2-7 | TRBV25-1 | CASSEIPQGTTQYF
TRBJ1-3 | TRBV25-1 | CASSESAGGWHSGNTIYF
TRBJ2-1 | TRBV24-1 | CATSGRNEQFF
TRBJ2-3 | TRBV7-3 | CASSFTGADTQYF
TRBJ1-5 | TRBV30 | CAWSVVSKQPQHF
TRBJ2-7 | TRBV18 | CASSPPSRDPSSYEQYF
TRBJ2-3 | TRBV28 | CASSLGEDGTDTQYF
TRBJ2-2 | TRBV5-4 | CASSLRTGRELFF
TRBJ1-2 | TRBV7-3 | CASSKDRGDGYTF
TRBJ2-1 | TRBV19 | CASSIDGGPPYNEQFF
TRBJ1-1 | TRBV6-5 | CASSYSQNTEAFF
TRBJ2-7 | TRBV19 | CASSRGQGYEQYF
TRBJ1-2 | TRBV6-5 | CASSYRTGEGYTF
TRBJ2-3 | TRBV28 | CASRQGGSTDTQYF
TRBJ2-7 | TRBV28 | CASSRGTSGSYEQYF
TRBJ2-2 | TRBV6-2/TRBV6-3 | CASSYPSRVFGELFF
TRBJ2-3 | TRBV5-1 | CASSYRGKSTDTQYF
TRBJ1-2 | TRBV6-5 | CASSRLDRGLNGYTF
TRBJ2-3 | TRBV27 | CASSSGQVKREIYTQYF
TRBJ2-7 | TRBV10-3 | CAISRVEDNEQYF
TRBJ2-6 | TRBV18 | CASSPGQGGGANVLTF
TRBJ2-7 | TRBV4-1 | CASSQVRLAGGRDYEQYF
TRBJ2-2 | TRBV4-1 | CASSQSEYTGELFF
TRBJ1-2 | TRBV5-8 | CASSWDYRGPSGYTF
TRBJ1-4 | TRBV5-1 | CASSFAGLGEKLFF
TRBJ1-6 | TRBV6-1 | CASSEAGWASNSPLHF
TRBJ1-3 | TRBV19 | CASRTTGKGNTIYF